This T cell receptor (beta chain) is drawn from a study of shared clonotypes between healthy human individuals. Study observations and caveats: Memory subsets had estimated richness that was generally smaller than that of naive subsets.

TCRdb keeps only in-frame clones here, not all; method: immunoSEQ multiplex PCR. The sample contains hundreds of thousands of clones, about 90% of which appear only once. Naive CD8 cells, CD45RO-negative and positively selected for CCR7, excluded terminally differentiated effector memory CD45RA+ cells. CDR1 SEHNR and CDR2 FQNEAQ come from the germline V gene (reference sequence). V gave up 5 bases and J gave up 6 bases, with 19 bases separating them. The CDR3 is 16 amino acids. This clone was observed once. Its antigen is not known. What was sequenced was naive CD8+ T cells sorted from blood. The chain uses TRBV7-9 and TRBJ2-2; the D is unclear. The receptor's source is a man in his thirties or forties in good health. DNA of the CDR3: TGTGCCAGCAGCCCCCCAATTACCCTCCACCCCGGGGAGCTGTTTTTT. It codes for CASSPPITLHPGELFF.